Following are 2 T cell receptor beta chains from one sample sequenced in a study of post-analysis software for immune sequencing data. Every TCR beta cDNA library bore unique molecular identifiers. TCRdb fed the PCR reads into MiXCR, producing one record per CDR3 protein. The data show about 160,000 distinct CDR3 sequences, approximately 35% seen once. Sequencing was performed on blood, taken after autologous hematopoietic stem cell transplantation. Receptor source: a girl aged 10 to 17 with multiple sclerosis.

The V and J genes are TRBV4-3 and TRBJ2-5; TRBD1 is a possible D gene (5 bases). Trimming removed 0 bases at V and 3 bases at J, with 8 bases between. The CDR3 is 14 amino acids. The germline V gene encodes CDR1 LGHNA and CDR2 YSLEER. The CDR3 DNA is TGCGCCAGCAGCCAAGACAGGGCTAAAGAGACCCAGTACTTC. Translating gives CASSQDRAKETQYF.

A note on this clonotype: Just one base apart from a much larger clone, this may be a read error. The rearrangement uses TRBV2 and TRBJ2-1, with 8 bases identical to TRBD2. Losses at the gene ends were 1 base for V and 8 bases for J; bases not matched to a gene: 13. CDR3 length: 17 residues. The V gene's germline CDR1 is SNHLY and CDR2 FYNNEI. The CDR3 loop is CASSEGSGGLVGDEQFF. DNA of the CDR3: TGTGCCAGCAGTGAAGGAAGTGGGGGACTAGTGGGCGATGAGCAGTTCTTC. The entire variable domain, with the rest obtained from reference TRBV2 and TRBJ2-1, is as follows: EPEVTQTPSHQVTQMGQEVILRCVPISNHLYFYWYRQILGQKVEFLVSFYNNEISEKSEIFDDQFSVERPDGSNFTLKIRSTKLEDSAMYFCASSEGSGGLVGDEQFFGPGTRLTVL.